These 20 T cell receptor beta chains originate from one sample sequenced in a study of blood T cell repertoires in COVID-19. Measured with immunoSEQ multiplex PCR; TCRdb has only the in-frame clones, and not every one. This sample has some 260,000 clones, with about 86% found just once. Input material: peripheral blood. These TCRs come from a man older than 75 with acute or convalescent COVID-19.

As regards this clone: This CDR3 is also generated by other DNA sequences in the sample. V and J are TRBV7-9 and TRBJ1-1, with D perhaps matching TRBD1 (5 bases). Deletions cut 2 bases from V and 0 bases from J, with 7 bases between. CDR1 and CDR2 (germline): SEHNR, FQNEAQ (reference sequence). This CDR3 region has 14 residues. CDR3 nucleotide sequence: TGTGCCAGCAGCTTAAGGGGCCTGAACACTGAAGCTTTCTTT. Amino acids: CASSLRGLNTEAFF.

The chain recombines TRBV7-6 with TRBJ2-1; TRBD2 matches 9 bases. The CDR3 covers 17 residues. Germline CDR1 reads SGHVS; CDR2 reads FNYEAQ. The J segment lost 3 bases and the V segment lost 5 bases, leaving 11 bases of the junction unmatched. This CDR3 is CASSTNSAGGSYNEQFF. The CDR3 bases are TGTGCCAGCAGCACCAATTCAGCGGGGGGCAGCTACAATGAGCAGTTCTTC.

This clone appeared a few times. The V and J genes are TRBV5-1 and TRBJ2-7; 8 bases match TRBD1. V gave up 4 bases and J gave up 4 bases; unmatched junction bases: 10. Per the germline V gene, CDR1 is SGHRS and CDR2 is YFSETQ. The CDR3 is made up of 15 amino acids. The CDR3 spells CASSRTGSSEYEQYF. DNA of the CDR3: TGCGCCAGCAGCCGGACAGGGAGTTCAGAATACGAGCAGTACTTC.

The genes are TRBV30 and TRBJ1-2; 7 bases are shared with TRBD1. Germline CDR1 reads GTSNPN; CDR2 reads SVGIG (reference sequence). Unmatched junction bases numbered 13, after V lost 0 bases and J lost 6 bases. The CDR3 is made up of 16 amino acids. The CDR3 is CAWSVLPAGRGNGYTF. The CDR3 DNA follows: TGTGCCTGGAGTGTACTCCCTGCGGGCAGGGGGAATGGCTACACCTTC.

The V gene is TRBV27, the J gene TRBJ2-7; D is unresolved. The CDR3 totals 11 residues. V was pared by 5 bases and J by 5 bases, with 7 bases between. The germline V gene encodes CDR1 MNHEY and CDR2 SMNVEV (reference sequence). The CDR3 DNA sequence: TGTGCCAGCAGTCCCCTCCACGAGCAGTACTTC. Translated, it gives CASSPLHEQYF.

The V call is TRBV2, the J call TRBJ1-3, with a possible D match to TRBD1 (5 bases). The length of the CDR3 is 15 residues. Trimming took off 4 bases at V and 0 bases at J, with 10 bases between the two ends. Germline CDR1 is SNHLY and CDR2 is FYNNEI. The CDR3 nucleotides read TGTGCCAGCAGTGGACAGCCGGTCTCTGGAAACACCATATATTTT. This sequence encodes CASSGQPVSGNTIYF.

A few counts support this clone. This chain joins TRBV5-1 and TRBJ1-1; D possibly corresponds to TRBD1 (5 bases). The V and J ends lost 3 bases and 1 base respectively, with 16 bases between them. The CDR3 consists of 16 residues. Germline V lookup: CDR1 SGHRS, CDR2 YFSETQ. The CDR3 bases are TGCGCCAGCAGCTCATCCCAGGGCCAATCGAACACTGAAGCTTTCTTT. Translated, it gives CASSSSQGQSNTEAFF.

The J gene is TRBJ1-5, the V gene TRBV7-3, with D maybe TRBD1 (5 bases). CDR3 length: 13 residues. Trimming pared 8 bases from V and 7 bases from J, leaving 15 bases between. Germline V gene data show CDR1 as SGHTA and CDR2 as FQGTGA. In nucleotides, the CDR3 is TGTGCCAGCGGTGGGATGGGGGGGCAGCCCCAGCATTTT. The encoded protein is CASGGMGGQPQHF. Combining the CDR3 with reference TRBV7-3 and TRBJ1-5 gives the whole variable domain GAGVSQTPSNKVTEKGKYVELRCDPISGHTALYWYRQSLGQGPEFLIYFQGTGAADDSGLPNDRFFAVRPEGSVSTLKIQRTERGDSAVYLCASGGMGGQPQHFGDGTRLSIL.

V gene TRBV7-9 combines with J gene TRBJ2-7; 7 bases line up with TRBD2. This CDR3 region has 13 residues. The V gene end was trimmed by 5 bases and the J gene end by 2 bases; junction bases not matched to a gene: 3. Germline V gene sequence: CDR1 SEHNR, CDR2 FQNEAQ (reference sequence). DNA of the CDR3: TGTGCCAGCAGCCGGCGGGAGACCTACGAGCAGTACTTC. Residues: CASSRRETYEQYF.

The rearrangement links TRBV24-1 to TRBJ1-2; TRBD1 might be the D (6 bases). V dropped 4 bases and J dropped 8 bases, with 16 bases sitting between them. CDR1 is KGHDR, CDR2 SFDVKD, per germline. This CDR3 region has 14 residues. The CDR3 reads CATSEAPGVGGYTF. The CDR3 DNA sequence: TGTGCCACCAGTGAGGCCCCAGGGGTTGGGGGCTACACCTTC.

In this sample, this clone turned up a few times. The J gene is TRBJ2-1, the V gene TRBV11-2; D is possibly TRBD2 (6 bases). In germline, CDR1 is SGHAT, CDR2 FQNNGV. V was trimmed by 8 bases and J by 2 bases, leaving 7 bases between them. This CDR3 is 12 amino acids long. The CDR3 region has the DNA TGTGCCAGCCGGGGGACCTACAATGAGCAGTTCTTC. It translates to CASRGTYNEQFF.

Worth noting for this clone: This sample also contains other DNA sequences that code for the same CDR3. V usage is TRBV3-1 (or the pseudogene TRBV3-2) and J usage is TRBJ1-2, with D perhaps matching TRBD1 (5 bases). Trimming removed 0 bases at V and 3 bases at J, with 5 bases between. Germline values: CDR1 LGHDT, CDR2 YNNKEL (reference sequence). The CDR3 has 13 residues. The CDR3: CASSQDRDYGYTF. The CDR3 nucleotides are TGTGCCAGCAGCCAAGACAGGGACTATGGCTACACCTTC.

The chain recombines TRBV7-2 with TRBJ2-7; 9 positions agree with TRBD1. The germline CDR1 and CDR2 sequences are SGHTA and FQGNSA. The V and J ends lost 3 bases and 2 bases, in that order; junction bases with no gene match: 2. The CDR3 has 14 residues. The CDR3 nucleotides are TGTGCCAGCAGCTTCGGACAGGGGCCCTACGAGCAGTACTTC. Amino acid sequence: CASSFGQGPYEQYF. The whole variable domain, filled in from reference TRBV7-2 and TRBJ2-7, reads GAGVSQSPSNKVTEKGKDVELRCDPISGHTALYWYRQSLGQGLEFLIYFQGNSAPDKSGLPSDRFSAERTGGSVSTLTIQRTQQEDSAVYLCASSFGQGPYEQYFGPGTRLTVT.

The chain employs TRBV19 and TRBJ1-5, with D unclear. CDR1 is LNHDA and CDR2 is SQIVND in the germline V gene (reference sequence). The V end was cut by 9 bases, the J end by 2 bases, with 14 bases between. The CDR3 length is 14 residues. Here the CDR3 DNA reads TGTGCCAGCCTAAATAGGAGGGGCAATCAGCCCCAGCATTTT. This encodes CASLNRRGNQPQHF.

The table lists this clone with a few counts. The V and J genes are TRBV19 and TRBJ2-7; 7 bases map to TRBD1. With V trimmed by 2 bases and J by 6 bases, 7 bases remained unmatched. CDR1 and CDR2 from the germline V gene are LNHDA and SQIVND (reference sequence). This CDR3 region has 14 residues. CDR3 residues: CASSIFRDSREQYF. CDR3 sequence (DNA): TGTGCCAGTAGTATATTCCGGGACAGTCGCGAGCAGTACTTC.

The chain links TRBV27 to TRBJ1-2; 7 nucleotides match TRBD1. The CDR3 is made up of 15 amino acids. The ends lost 4 bases at V and 2 bases at J; junction bases unmatched: 7. Germline V gives CDR1 MNHEY, CDR2 SMNVEV (reference sequence). The chain's CDR3 is CASSSAGQVNYGYTF. The CDR3 bases are TGTGCCAGCAGTTCCGCCGGACAGGTCAACTATGGCTACACCTTC.

The rearrangement joins TRBV5-1 to TRBJ2-1; 7 bases line up with TRBD2. The CDR3 has 14 amino acids. Unmatched junction bases numbered 4, after V lost 1 base and J lost 6 bases. Germline V gene data show CDR1 as SGHRS and CDR2 as YFSETQ. CDR3 DNA sequence: TGCGCCAGCAGCTTGACTAGCGCCCCCAATGAGCAGTTCTTC. This codes for CASSLTSAPNEQFF.

Turning to this clone: Distinct nucleotide sequences in the sample also encode this CDR3. This chain uses TRBV6-5 with TRBJ2-7; perhaps TRBD2 as D (5 bases). The CDR3 consists of 15 residues. Germline V gene sequence: CDR1 MNHEY, CDR2 SVGAGI. V lost 0 bases to trimming and J lost 1 base, with 10 bases between them. The CDR3 sequence: CASSYSSSGSYEQYF. The CDR3 DNA is TGTGCCAGCAGTTACTCCTCTTCGGGGTCCTACGAGCAGTACTTC.

The chain links TRBV10-3 to TRBJ1-1; D unresolved. Germline V gene data show CDR1 as ENHRY and CDR2 as SYGVKD. Trimming removed 11 bases at V and 1 base at J, with 11 bases between. The CDR3 sequence is 12 residues long. In DNA form, the CDR3 reads TGTGCCTCAGGAAAGGAGAACACTGAAGCTTTCTTT. Its translation is CASGKENTEAFF.

DNA of the CDR3: TGCGCCAGCAGTGGGGGGATCAGCTCTGGAAACACCATATATTTT. It yields the protein CASSGGISSGNTIYF. The chain has TRBV5-1 and TRBJ1-3; the D gene is possibly TRBD1 (5 bases). This CDR3 region has 15 residues. Germline V gene data show CDR1 as SGHRS and CDR2 as YFSETQ. The V gene lost 5 bases and the J gene lost 0 bases, with 12 bases spanning the gap. Combining the CDR3 with reference TRBV5-1 and TRBJ1-3 gives the whole variable domain KAGVTQTPRYLIKTRGQQVTLSCSPISGHRSVSWYQQTPGQGLQFLFEYFSETQRNKGNFPGRFSGRQFSNSRSEMNVSTLELGDSALYLCASSGGISSGNTIYFGEGSWLTVV.